The clone carrying this T cell receptor (beta chain) was counted only a few times. The Seattle patients joined while their infection was active and were tracked longitudinally afterward. The data were obtained in a study of blood T cell repertoires in COVID-19. Study context: PBMCs, B-cell-depleted T cells, or T cells were the source of the cDNA or gDNA that made up the material.

Authors' analysis steps: Quantification of nucleated cells was approximated via reference gene primer amplification. Clones were read by immunoSEQ multiplex PCR, and TCRdb kept only the in-frame ones, dropping some. That table is the source of V, J and clone size, and D and trimming were worked out from the DNA. The sample holds 250,000 to 300,000 clones, over 85% seen once. The sequenced material came from peripheral blood. This sequence originates from a woman aged 30 to 39 with COVID-19, enrolled during active disease.

CDR3 loop: CASSGDSLNSPLHF. The DNA of the CDR3 is TGTGCCAGCAGCGGGGACAGCCTGAATTCACCCCTCCACTTT. V is TRBV2 and J is TRBJ1-6; 7 positions match TRBD1. The V gene end was trimmed by 6 bases and the J gene end by 7 bases; junction bases not matched to a gene: 6. The CDR3 sequence is 14 residues long. The germline gives CDR1 SNHLY, CDR2 FYNNEI.